Sequencing of this T cell receptor beta chain was carried out in a study of Ad26.COV2.S vaccination and SARS-CoV-2 variants. Germline V gene lookup returns CDR1 SGHNT and CDR2 YYREEE (reference sequence). V shed 0 bases and J 8 bases; nucleotides not matched to a gene: 6. This CDR3 is 16 amino acids long. Sequenced by immunoSEQ multiplex PCR; TCRdb stores in-frame clones only, minus some. The data show some 500,000 clones, roughly 89% seen once. Described treatment: roughly 20 received Ad26.COV2.S at low or high dose, single or two shots; 5 received placebo; per-sample allocation not given. Specimens were obtained on day 63 following the first vaccine or placebo injection.

J is TRBJ1-6 and V is TRBV5-4; 9 bases are a match to TRBD1. The sequence was obtained from a person aged 18-60 years who received the Ad26.COV2.S COVID-19 vaccine or a placebo. The material was peripheral blood, obtained in a trial of Ad26.COV2.S vaccine versus placebo. In DNA, the CDR3 is TGTGCCAGCAGCTTGGGAGGGGGACAGGGTTATTCACCCCTCCACTTT. It encodes CASSLGGGQGYSPLHF.